These 29 T cell receptor beta chains came from one sample sequenced in a study of shared clonotypes between healthy human individuals. Assay used: immunoSEQ multiplex PCR; TCRdb lists only in-frame clones, some missing. This table holds millions of clones, 85% to 95% found once. Source material: naive CD4+ T cells sorted from blood. The subset is: CD45RA+ positively selected. These receptors all come from a man aged 18 to 30 in good health.

The V call is TRBV27, the J call TRBJ1-2; a possible D gene is TRBD1 (5 bases). This CDR3 is 13 amino acids long. Per the germline V gene, CDR1 is MNHEY and CDR2 is SMNVEV (reference sequence). V lost 3 bases to trimming and J lost 7 bases, with 12 bases between them. The CDR3 DNA reads as TGTGCCAGCAGTTTGGGGCAGGGAGGTGGCTACACCTTC. Residues: CASSLGQGGGYTF.

The chain couples TRBV6-6 to TRBJ2-3; D may be TRBD2 (5 bases). Germline V lookup: CDR1 MNHNY, CDR2 SVGAGI (reference sequence). This CDR3 is built from 15 residues. Trimming pared 5 bases from V and 0 bases from J, leaving 12 bases between. This chain's CDR3 is CASSKLATSTDTQYF. The CDR3 DNA is TGTGCCAGCAGTAAGCTAGCAACTAGCACAGATACGCAGTATTTT.

V usage is TRBV9 and J usage is TRBJ2-3; TRBD2 matches 8 bases. V shed 3 bases, J shed 1 base, and the junction held 13 bases outside the gene matches. Germline V lookup: CDR1 SGDLS, CDR2 YYNGEE. There are 18 residues in the CDR3. The CDR3 loop is CASSATSGHLVGTDTQYF. For the CDR3, the DNA is TGTGCCAGCAGCGCTACTAGCGGACACCTCGTCGGCACAGATACGCAGTATTTT.

The chain joins TRBV25-1 to TRBJ1-6; unclear D gene. Trimming cost V 6 bases and J 5 bases, with 8 bases left between them. The germline V gene encodes CDR1 MGHDK and CDR2 SYGVNS. The CDR3 consists of 13 residues. CDR3 region: CASRRLDNSPLHF. CDR3 DNA sequence: TGTGCCAGCAGACGATTGGATAATTCACCCCTCCACTTT.

Worth noting for this clone: The same CDR3 also results from other DNA sequences found in this sample. The chain combines TRBV6-5 with TRBJ2-5; TRBD2 matches 14 bases. There are 15 residues in the CDR3. With 4 bases clipped from V and 4 bases from J, the junction kept 2 bases outside the gene matches. Germline loops: CDR1 MNHEY, CDR2 SVGAGI. The DNA of the CDR3 is TGTGCCAGCAGTTCCGGACTAGCGGGAGGAGAGACCCAGTACTTC. This encodes CASSSGLAGGETQYF.

The chain uses TRBV2 and TRBJ1-3, with D uncertain. CDR1 is SNHLY, CDR2 FYNNEI, per germline. The ends were cut back, 3 bases at V and 4 bases at J, with 10 bases in the middle. This CDR3 spans 14 amino acids. The DNA of the CDR3 is TGTGCCAGCAGTGACGCCACCTCCGGAAACACCATATATTTT. It translates to CASSDATSGNTIYF.

The rearrangement joins TRBV2 to TRBJ1-1; the D is unclear. Trimming cost V 4 bases and J 8 bases, with 8 bases left between them. The CDR3 totals 11 residues. The germline gives CDR1 SNHLY, CDR2 FYNNEI. In nucleotides, the CDR3 is TGTGCCAGCAGTGCCCTAATCGAAGCTTTCTTT. Amino acids: CASSALIEAFF.

The chain recombines TRBV30 with TRBJ2-1, with 11 positions matching TRBD2. There are 15 residues in the CDR3. Germline assignment: CDR1 GTSNPN and CDR2 SVGIG (reference sequence). The J segment lost 1 base and the V segment lost 5 bases, leaving 4 bases of the junction unmatched. CDR3 sequence: CAWALAGASYNEQFF. The CDR3 DNA reads TGTGCCTGGGCACTAGCGGGAGCTTCCTACAATGAGCAGTTCTTC. Combining the CDR3 with reference TRBV30 and TRBJ2-1 gives the whole variable domain SQTIHQWPATLVQPVGSPLSLECTVEGTSNPNLYWYRQAAGRGLQLLFYSVGIGQISSEVPQNLSASRPQDRQFILSSKKLLLSDSGFYLCAWALAGASYNEQFFGPGTRLTVL.

This clone has just one count. This CDR3 is also generated by other DNA sequences in the sample. This sequence joins TRBV7-9 and TRBJ1-6; possibly TRBD1 for D (5 bases). Germline values: CDR1 SEHNR, CDR2 FQNEAQ (reference sequence). V was pared by 1 base and J by 1 base, with 8 bases between. CDR3 size: 16 residues. The CDR3 DNA sequence: TGTGCCAGCAGCTTAGGTCAGGGATCCTATAATTCACCCCTCCACTTT. Its protein product is CASSLGQGSYNSPLHF.

The V call is TRBV10-3, the J call TRBJ2-7; the match to TRBD1 covers 9 bases. The CDR3 contains 12 residues. The V gene end was trimmed by 8 bases and the J gene end by 6 bases; junction bases not matched to a gene: 5. The germline CDR1 and CDR2 sequences are ENHRY and SYGVKD. The CDR3 here is CAIGTGWAEQYF. Here the CDR3 DNA reads TGTGCCATCGGGACAGGGTGGGCCGAGCAGTACTTC.

V usage is TRBV30 and J usage is TRBJ1-3; tentatively, D is TRBD1 (5 bases). Per the germline V gene, CDR1 is GTSNPN and CDR2 is SVGIG (reference sequence). This CDR3 contains 14 residues. V lost 5 bases and J lost 0, with 11 bases in between. CDR3 coding DNA: TGTGCCTGGGCGGGACTCATCTCTGGAAACACCATATATTTT. Amino acid sequence: CAWAGLISGNTIYF. Drawing the rest from reference TRBV30 and TRBJ1-3, the complete variable domain is SQTIHQWPATLVQPVGSPLSLECTVEGTSNPNLYWYRQAAGRGLQLLFYSVGIGQISSEVPQNLSASRPQDRQFILSSKKLLLSDSGFYLCAWAGLISGNTIYFGEGSWLTVV.

The chain recombines TRBV25-1 with TRBJ2-7; TRBD1 matches at 8 bases. The CDR3 is made up of 16 amino acids. Unmatched junction bases numbered 12, after V lost 5 bases and J lost 3 bases. CDR1 MGHDK and CDR2 SYGVNS come from the germline V gene. CDR3 loop: CASSSFLKDRVYEQYF. The CDR3 DNA is TGTGCCAGCAGTTCATTCTTAAAGGACAGGGTCTACGAGCAGTACTTC.

V is TRBV28 and J is TRBJ1-5; TRBD1 agrees at 10 bases. V was clipped by 4 bases and J by 6 bases; unmatched bases: 9. Per the germline V gene, CDR1 is MDHEN and CDR2 is SYDVKM. This CDR3 has 16 amino acids. CDR3: CASSSTDRGPGQPQHF. The CDR3 DNA reads as TGTGCCAGCAGTTCTACCGACAGGGGGCCCGGTCAGCCCCAGCATTTT.

The rearrangement joins TRBV7-2 to TRBJ2-1, with 8 bases matching TRBD1. Germline V gene sequence: CDR1 SGHTA, CDR2 FQGNSA. The trim removed 5 bases at V and 7 bases at J, leaving 10 bases unmatched. This CDR3 comprises 15 residues. The CDR3 DNA sequence: TGTGCCAGCAGCCCCGGACAGGGTGGGGTAAATGAGCAGTTCTTC. Residues: CASSPGQGGVNEQFF. Combining the CDR3 with reference TRBV7-2 and TRBJ2-1 gives the whole variable domain GAGVSQSPSNKVTEKGKDVELRCDPISGHTALYWYRQSLGQGLEFLIYFQGNSAPDKSGLPSDRFSAERTGGSVSTLTIQRTQQEDSAVYLCASSPGQGGVNEQFFGPGTRLTVL.

Details on this clone: The same CDR3 also results from other DNA sequences found in this sample. The chain carries TRBV30 and TRBJ1-2; the D gene is possibly TRBD1 (5 bases). Trimming removed 2 bases at V and 5 bases at J, with 9 bases between. The V gene's germline CDR1 is GTSNPN and CDR2 SVGIG (reference sequence). This CDR3 is 12 amino acids long. The CDR3 DNA sequence: TGTGCCTGGAGTCTAGGGGATTATGGCTACACCTTC. This encodes CAWSLGDYGYTF.

The chain combines TRBV5-1 with TRBJ2-2, with TRBD2 as a possible D gene (6 bases). Germline lookup yields CDR1 SGHRS and CDR2 YFSETQ. CDR3 size: 13 residues. Between the trimmed V and J ends, which lost 4 bases and 5 bases, there was a span of 9 bases. The CDR3 region has the DNA TGCGCCAGCAGCCCGGGACTTACCGGGGAGCTGTTTTTT. Translated, it gives CASSPGLTGELFF.

Comment on this clone: Because it lacks the conserved phenylalanine or tryptophan at the end, this CDR3 is likely a read error. The chain employs TRBV10-2 and TRBJ1-3, with TRBD1 identical over 7 bases. Trimming at V came to 5 bases and at J to 2 bases, leaving 0 bases not matched to a gene. This CDR3 region has 13 residues. Per germline, CDR1 WSHSY and CDR2 SAAADI. CDR3 nucleotides: TGCGCCAGCAGTACAGGGGCTGGAAACACCATATATCTT. It specifies CASSTGAGNTIYL.

This chain links TRBV6-6 with TRBJ2-1, with 7 positions matching TRBD2. The germline V gene has CDR1 MNHNY and CDR2 SVGAGI (reference sequence). The CDR3 consists of 14 residues. Trimming took 4 bases from V and 5 from J; bases not matched to a gene: 5. CDR3 DNA: TGTGCCAGCAGTTCCCGGGACTACAACAATGAGCAGTTCTTC. It codes for CASSSRDYNNEQFF.

The chain uses TRBV6-5 and TRBJ1-2, with 7 bases lining up with TRBD1. The V segment lost 10 bases and the J segment 8 bases; nucleotides outside the gene matches: 13. Germline V gene data show CDR1 as MNHEY and CDR2 as SVGAGI. The length of the CDR3 is 13 residues. The CDR3 DNA sequence: TGTGCCACCGCCAGGGGGGGGGCGAGGGGCTACACCTTC. It is translated as CATARGGARGYTF.

This clone was seen ten or more times. The chain is built from TRBV27 and TRBJ1-6; D call uncertain. Germline-derived CDR1 and CDR2 are MNHEY and SMNVEV (reference sequence). The CDR3 consists of 14 residues. Trimming stripped 5 bases from V and 8 bases from J, with 13 bases between. The CDR3: CASSRFSADSPLHF. CDR3 nucleotide sequence: TGTGCCAGCAGTCGGTTTAGTGCGGATTCACCCCTCCACTTT.

This clone was seen once. The chain employs TRBV7-9 and TRBJ1-6, with 7 bases aligning to TRBD1. V was pared by 0 bases and J by 5 bases, with 1 base of the junction left unmatched. From germline, CDR1 is SEHNR and CDR2 FQNEAQ (reference sequence). The CDR3 extends over 15 amino acids. The CDR3 spells CASSLAGTDNSPLHF. The CDR3 region has the DNA TGTGCCAGCAGCTTAGCGGGGACAGATAATTCACCCCTCCACTTT.

In nucleotides, the CDR3 is TGTGCCAGCCGGGATGTCAACACCGGGGAGCTGTTTTTT. Translated: CASRDVNTGELFF. The chain employs TRBV6-4 and TRBJ2-2; D might be TRBD2 (5 bases). V was cut by 8 bases and J by 2 bases, with 9 bases left in between. The CDR3 consists of 13 residues. Germline lookup yields CDR1 MRHNA and CDR2 SNTAGT.

This clone showed up just once. The chain carries TRBV6-1 and TRBJ1-2; the match to TRBD1 covers 8 bases. The J segment lost 4 bases and the V segment lost 4 bases, leaving 8 bases of the junction unmatched. The germline gives CDR1 MNHNS, CDR2 SASEGT. This CDR3 spans 15 amino acids. The CDR3 here is CASSGATGVGYGYTF. The CDR3 region has the DNA TGTGCCAGCAGTGGGGCGACAGGGGTCGGCTATGGCTACACCTTC.

This chain connects TRBV5-1 to TRBJ2-1; no clear D gene. V gave up 2 bases and J gave up 9 bases, with 15 bases separating them. CDR1 and CDR2 (germline): SGHRS, YFSETQ. This CDR3 is 14 amino acids long. In DNA, the CDR3 is TGCGCCAGCAGCTTCTTGAGCACCGGCGGTGAGCAGTTCTTC. Translated, it gives CASSFLSTGGEQFF.

The chain carries TRBV30 and TRBJ2-2; D gene uncertain. The CDR3 is 14 amino acids. Looked up from germline, CDR1 is GTSNPN and CDR2 is SVGIG (reference sequence). The V end lost 8 bases, the J end lost 0 bases, and 13 bases lay between the germline ends. The CDR3 here is CARNGVSNTGELFF. The CDR3 nucleotides are TGTGCCCGGAACGGCGTCTCGAACACCGGGGAGCTGTTTTTT.

J is TRBJ1-3 and V is TRBV6-1; the D is unclear. Looked up from germline, CDR1 is MNHNS and CDR2 is SASEGT. V was pared by 4 bases and J by 11 bases, with 12 bases between. This CDR3 is built from 12 residues. CDR3 sequence (DNA): TGTGCCAGCAGTGCCGCCTCCGGGCCCATATATTTT. Its protein product is CASSAASGPIYF.

The gene calls are TRBV5-1 and TRBJ2-5, with 8 positions matching TRBD1. CDR1 is SGHRS, CDR2 YFSETQ, per germline. Losses at the gene ends were 4 bases for V and 4 bases for J; bases not matched to a gene: 9. The CDR3 extends over 15 amino acids. The CDR3 sequence: CASSGTGSQAETQYF. The CDR3 bases are TGCGCCAGCAGCGGGACAGGATCGCAAGCAGAGACCCAGTACTTC. Supplemented by reference TRBV5-1 and TRBJ2-5, the full variable domain reads KAGVTQTPRYLIKTRGQQVTLSCSPISGHRSVSWYQQTPGQGLQFLFEYFSETQRNKGNFPGRFSGRQFSNSRSEMNVSTLELGDSALYLCASSGTGSQAETQYFGPGTRLLVL.

A remark on this clone: Other DNA sequences in the same sample also yield this CDR3. V and J are TRBV18 and TRBJ2-7; no reliable D call. This CDR3 is built from 13 residues. Germline V gene data show CDR1 as KGHSH and CDR2 as LQKENI. Deletions cut 0 bases from V and 0 bases from J, with 3 bases between. CDR3 nucleotide sequence: TGTGCCAGCTCACCACCCAACTCCTACGAGCAGTACTTC. Protein product: CASSPPNSYEQYF.

The chain couples TRBV28 to TRBJ1-6; D is unresolved. Germline loops: CDR1 MDHEN, CDR2 SYDVKM. This CDR3 spans 14 amino acids. V lost 7 bases to trimming and J lost 7 bases, with 14 bases between them. The CDR3 is CASTATNGNSPLHF. DNA of the CDR3: TGTGCCAGCACGGCTACTAATGGAAATTCACCCCTCCACTTT.